One and the same sample provided the 10 T cell receptor beta chains below, sequenced in a study of radiotherapy plus CTLA-4 blockade in lung cancer. Profiled with immunoSEQ multiplex PCR; TCRdb holds only in-frame clones, not every one. The table shows 89,000 or so clones, with roughly four fifths occurring only once. The sequencing used peripheral blood, collected from a patient treated with radiotherapy plus ipilimumab. The source is a human donor with non-small cell lung cancer who had a partial response to radiotherapy plus ipilimumab.

The gene calls are TRBV27 and TRBJ2-6; D unresolved. The CDR3 runs 15 residues. Germline lookup yields CDR1 MNHEY and CDR2 SMNVEV (reference sequence). V lost 3 bases, J lost 0 bases, and 6 bases lay in between. The CDR3 sequence: CASSFSYSGANVLTF. CDR3 DNA sequence: TGTGCCAGCAGTTTTAGTTACTCTGGGGCCAACGTCCTGACTTTC.

The J gene is TRBJ1-2, the V gene TRBV9; D unresolved. The CDR3 loop spans 14 amino acids. Germline CDR1 reads SGDLS; CDR2 reads YYNGEE. Deletions cut 4 bases from V and 7 bases from J, with 17 bases between. The chain's CDR3 is CASSKPGGPSGYTF. The CDR3 DNA reads as TGTGCCAGCAGCAAACCGGGCGGGCCTTCTGGCTACACCTTC.

This rearrangement joins TRBV9 to TRBJ1-1; D not resolved. CDR3 length: 13 amino acids. V was shortened by 1 base and J by 3 bases, with 7 bases between the two germline ends. Germline CDR1 reads SGDLS; CDR2 reads YYNGEE. CDR3 coding DNA: TGTGCCAGCAGCGTATCTCCCGACACTGAAGCTTTCTTT. The encoded protein is CASSVSPDTEAFF.

This clone came up a few times. The rearrangement joins TRBV5-4 to TRBJ2-2, with D possibly being TRBD1 (6 bases). V was clipped by 0 bases and J by 1 base, with 7 bases between them. The V gene's germline CDR1 is SGHNT and CDR2 YYREEE (reference sequence). This CDR3 region has 15 residues. The CDR3 DNA is TGTGCCAGCAGCTTGGACAGGGTGAACACCGGGGAGCTGTTTTTT. Amino acid sequence: CASSLDRVNTGELFF.

This clone showed up just a few times. The chain is built from TRBV28 and TRBJ1-3; no firm D call. Germline V gene sequence: CDR1 MDHEN, CDR2 SYDVKM. V dropped 5 bases and J dropped 0 bases, with 14 bases sitting between them. The CDR3 spans 16 residues. The CDR3: CASSLRVASSGNTIYF. As DNA, the CDR3 is TGTGCCAGCAGTCTCCGGGTGGCTAGCTCTGGAAACACCATATATTTT.

This chain links TRBV29-1 with TRBJ2-7; 13 nucleotides match TRBD2. This CDR3 spans 14 amino acids. Germline CDR1 and CDR2: SQVTM and ANQGSEA. The V gene end was trimmed by 4 bases and the J gene end by 4 bases; junction bases not matched to a gene: 4. The CDR3 reads CSVVGLAGVYEQYF. CDR3 nucleotides: TGCAGCGTTGTTGGACTAGCGGGAGTGTACGAGCAGTACTTC.

This chain uses TRBV19 with TRBJ1-1; D gene unclear. V was trimmed by 3 bases and J by 3 bases, leaving 11 bases between them. The germline CDR1 and CDR2 sequences are LNHDA and SQIVND (reference sequence). The length of the CDR3 is 14 residues. CDR3 sequence: CASSIARPDTEAFF. CDR3 bases: TGTGCCAGTAGTATTGCGCGCCCGGACACTGAAGCTTTCTTT. Drawing the rest from reference TRBV19 and TRBJ1-1, the complete variable domain is DGGITQSPKYLFRKEGQNVTLSCEQNLNHDAMYWYRQDPGQGLRLIYYSQIVNDFQKGDIAEGYSVSREKKESFPLTVTSAQKNPTAFYLCASSIARPDTEAFFGQGTRLTVV.

This clone appeared a few times. The chain employs TRBV7-9 and TRBJ2-4; 14 positions match TRBD2. In germline, CDR1 is SEHNR, CDR2 FQNEAQ (reference sequence). The CDR3 is made up of 17 amino acids. Trimming at V came to 5 bases and at J to 6 bases, leaving 9 bases not matched to a gene. CDR3 loop: CASSLGLAGGVGNIQYF. CDR3 DNA: TGTGCCAGCAGCCTCGGACTAGCGGGAGGTGTGGGAAACATTCAGTACTTC.

This clone has more than one count but fewer than ten. The gene calls are TRBV5-1 and TRBJ2-3; a weak D match, TRBD2 (5 bases). This CDR3 is 15 amino acids long. Germline assignment: CDR1 SGHRS and CDR2 YFSETQ. V dropped 4 bases and J dropped 8 bases, with 20 bases sitting between them. The CDR3 nucleotides read TGCGCCAGCAGCCTACCCCCGGAGGCCGCGGCTACGCAGTATTTT. This translates into CASSLPPEAAATQYF.

This chain connects TRBV18 to TRBJ2-7; 9 bases map to TRBD1. The germline gives CDR1 KGHSH, CDR2 LQKENI. The CDR3 is 14 residues long. After removal of 6 bases from V and 1 base from J, the junction contained 4 bases not matched to a gene. The DNA of the CDR3 is TGTGCCAGCTCGGCCGGGACAGGGTCCTACGAGCAGTACTTC. Amino acids: CASSAGTGSYEQYF. The complete variable domain, with remaining parts taken from reference TRBV18 and TRBJ2-7, reads NAGVMQNPRHLVRRRGQEARLRCSPMKGHSHVYWYRQLPEEGLKFMVYLQKENIIDESGMPKERFSAEFPKEGPSILRIQQVVRGDSAAYFCASSAGTGSYEQYFGPGTRLTVT.